Sequencing of this T cell receptor beta chain was carried out in a study of T cells of healthy individuals. A single record per CDR3 protein comes from TCRdb applying MiXCR to the 5' RACE reads. Of some 100,000 distinct CDR3 sequences listed, 17% are singletons. This clonotype was picked up one time. The V end was cut by 4 bases, the J end by 0 bases, with 16 bases between. This CDR3 is 16 amino acids long. Germline loops: CDR1 DFQATT, CDR2 SNEGSKA (reference sequence). The clonotype comes from a human donor in good health. V is TRBV20-1 and J is TRBJ1-3, with D hard to call. The CDR3 reads CSANPSRSSSGNTIYF. The DNA for the CDR3 is TGCAGTGCTAATCCGTCGCGGAGCAGCTCTGGAAACACCATATATTTT.